The 19 T cell receptor beta chains below come from one sample, sequenced in a study of T-cell memory formation after mild COVID-19 (dated by TCRdb to about 2021). The library was generated by 5' RACE. Sequencing used an Illumina NovaSeq 6000. Using fastp at Q25 and MiXCR, TCRdb reprocessed the public reads and kept productive beta chains. Entries are consolidated by CDR3 protein sequence, retaining the most common genes and DNA. For this sample the table gives about 290,000 distinct CDR3 sequences, of which 15% were detected only once. Roughly 23% of the sample goes to the ten largest clones. The sequenced material came from PBMCs or a T cell subset sorted from them (not recorded which). These receptors all stem from a man between 18 and 29 years old who had mild COVID-19 (a few samples of this study predate the infection). The sample titles of this study are shuffled in the database, so cell type and time point are left out; the donor was told from shared clones.

This clonotype occurred a few times. V and J are TRBV7-8 and TRBJ2-7; D is ambiguous. The CDR3 sequence is 13 residues long. V was pared by 0 bases and J by 4 bases, with 7 bases between. Germline V gene lookup returns CDR1 SGHVS and CDR2 FQNEAQ. The CDR3 sequence: CASSLAGRYEQYF. CDR3 DNA sequence: TGTGCCAGCAGCTTAGCGGGCCGGTACGAGCAGTACTTC.

The chain is built from TRBV5-1 and TRBJ1-2, with D perhaps matching TRBD1 (5 bases). Germline CDR1 SGHRS, CDR2 YFSETQ. The CDR3 covers 15 residues. V lost 4 bases, J lost 8 bases, and 21 bases lay in between. The CDR3 protein is CASSPIGDGRVGYTF. CDR3 coding DNA: TGCGCCAGCAGCCCCATTGGGGACGGAAGGGTCGGCTACACCTTC. Drawing the rest from reference TRBV5-1 and TRBJ1-2, the complete variable domain is KAGVTQTPRYLIKTRGQQVTLSCSPISGHRSVSWYQQTPGQGLQFLFEYFSETQRNKGNFPGRFSGRQFSNSRSEMNVSTLELGDSALYLCASSPIGDGRVGYTFGSGTRLTVV.

The V and J genes are TRBV2 and TRBJ2-6, with D perhaps matching TRBD1 (5 bases). The germline V and J ends were trimmed by 6 bases and 4 bases, with 19 bases remaining between them. The CDR3 runs to 17 residues. Germline lookup yields CDR1 SNHLY and CDR2 FYNNEI. CDR3 sequence: CASRSRAGARGANVLTF. CDR3 in DNA: TGTGCCAGCAGGTCCAGGGCAGGCGCCCGCGGGGCCAACGTCCTGACTTTC.

The rearrangement joins TRBV7-9 to TRBJ2-5; 7 positions agree with TRBD2. With 5 bases clipped from V and 3 bases from J, the junction kept 9 bases outside the gene matches. Germline lookup yields CDR1 SEHNR and CDR2 FQNEAQ (reference sequence). There are 15 residues in the CDR3. The CDR3 reads CASSNRAGLEETQYF. The CDR3 DNA is TGTGCCAGCAGCAACCGGGCAGGACTAGAAGAGACCCAGTACTTC.

This clonotype was detected only a few times. This chain links TRBV9 with TRBJ1-2; 7 bases line up with TRBD1. Unmatched junction bases numbered 5, after V lost 4 bases and J lost 8 bases. CDR1 SGDLS and CDR2 YYNGEE come from the germline V gene. CDR3 length: 12 residues. CDR3 in DNA: TGTGCCAGCAGCCTACAGGGGCTCGGCTACACCTTC. Translating gives CASSLQGLGYTF.

The sample holds a few counts of this clonotype. The V call is TRBV12-3 or TRBV12-4, the J call TRBJ2-3; TRBD2 is a possible D gene (6 bases). This CDR3 comprises 15 residues. Trimming took 3 bases from V and 2 from J, leaving 12 bases between them. As DNA, the CDR3 is TGTGCCAGCAGTTTTGGGCGGGGACCCACAGATACGCAGTATTTT. Its translation is CASSFGRGPTDTQYF.

The V and J genes are TRBV7-2 and TRBJ2-3; maybe TRBD1 (6 bases). The germline V gene encodes CDR1 SGHTA and CDR2 FQGNSA. V shed 1 base and J shed 3 bases, with 17 bases lying between them. The CDR3 extends over 17 amino acids. CDR3 residues: CASSLDFQGWRTDTQYF. The CDR3 DNA follows: TGTGCCAGCAGCTTAGATTTTCAGGGGTGGAGGACAGATACGCAGTATTTT.

The V and J genes are TRBV25-1 and TRBJ2-1, with TRBD2 identical over 11 bases. The CDR3 has 16 amino acids. V trimming: 3 bases; J trimming: 4 bases; junction bases outside the gene matches: 5. Germline V lookup: CDR1 MGHDK, CDR2 SYGVNS. CDR3 sequence (DNA): TGTGCCAGCAGTGACGATAGCGGGGGGGCTTACAATGAGCAGTTCTTC. This sequence encodes CASSDDSGGAYNEQFF.

V and J are TRBV11-2 and TRBJ2-2; D is unresolved. Germline CDR1 and CDR2: SGHAT and FQNNGV. Trimming pared 5 bases from V and 6 bases from J, leaving 10 bases between. The CDR3 spans 13 residues. CDR3 residues: CASSPLEAGELFF. DNA of the CDR3: TGTGCCAGCAGCCCACTTGAGGCCGGGGAGCTGTTTTTT.

This clonotype occurred a few times. V gene TRBV30 combines with J gene TRBJ1-2; TRBD1 matches 10 bases. The CDR3 runs to 15 residues. Trimming removed 3 bases from V and 5 bases from J; junction bases left unmatched: 9. Per the germline V gene, CDR1 is GTSNPN and CDR2 is SVGIG (reference sequence). CDR3: CAWSKPGQGSYGYTF. Written as DNA, the CDR3 is TGTGCCTGGAGCAAACCGGGACAGGGGTCGTATGGCTACACCTTC.

The gene calls are TRBV7-2 and TRBJ2-1; possibly TRBD2 for D (5 bases). The germline V gene has CDR1 SGHTA and CDR2 FQGNSA. V lost 3 bases and J 8 bases, leaving 14 bases between the germline ends. This CDR3 spans 14 amino acids. The CDR3 DNA follows: TGTGCCAGCAGCTTGAATTGGGCGGGCGATGAGCAGTTCTTC. Translation gives CASSLNWAGDEQFF.

Details on this clonotype: At one boundary the junction diverges from the germline segment, which might be a read error. CDR3 loop: CSAGDYPHRF. CDR3 nucleotides: TGCAGTGCTGGGGACTATCCACACCGGTTC. The V call is TRBV20-1, the J call TRBJ2-4, with 7 nucleotides matching TRBD2. The CDR3 is made up of 10 amino acids. The germline gives CDR1 DFQATT, CDR2 SNEGSKA (reference sequence).

The V gene is TRBV5-1, the J gene TRBJ2-7, with 7 nucleotides matching TRBD1. The CDR3 extends over 15 amino acids. Unmatched junction bases numbered 11, after V lost 4 bases and J lost 4 bases. Per germline, CDR1 SGHRS and CDR2 YFSETQ. CDR3 protein: CASSQMEQGSYEQYF. Here the CDR3 DNA reads TGCGCCAGCAGCCAGATGGAACAGGGGTCTTACGAGCAGTACTTC.

The chain couples TRBV29-1 to TRBJ2-1; D might be TRBD1 or TRBD2, each matching 6 bases. Looked up from germline, CDR1 is SQVTM and CDR2 is ANQGSEA. Trimming removed 3 bases from V and 6 bases from J, with 18 bases in between. This CDR3 is 15 amino acids long. The CDR3 region has the DNA TGCAGCGTTGAGGGATGGGGGGCTGGTTCCAATGAGCAGTTCTTC. Translation gives CSVEGWGAGSNEQFF.

The chain employs TRBV24-1 and TRBJ2-3, with D perhaps matching TRBD1 (6 bases). Trimming shortened V by 3 bases and J by 6 bases, and 18 bases separated the two germline ends. Looked up from germline, CDR1 is KGHDR and CDR2 is SFDVKD. The CDR3 consists of 16 residues. CDR3 DNA sequence: TGTGCCACCAGTGATAACCAACAGGGAACGTGGGATACGCAGTATTTT. Translated: CATSDNQQGTWDTQYF.

The chain couples TRBV5-1 to TRBJ2-3; perhaps TRBD1 as D (5 bases). V was cut by 1 base and J by 5 bases, with 8 bases left in between. The CDR3 sequence is 13 residues long. The germline CDR1 and CDR2 sequences are SGHRS and YFSETQ. The CDR3 coding sequence is TGCGCCAGCAGCTTGTGGGGCAGAGATACGCAGTATTTT. Its translation is CASSLWGRDTQYF. Filled out from reference TRBV5-1 and TRBJ2-3, the complete variable domain reads KAGVTQTPRYLIKTRGQQVTLSCSPISGHRSVSWYQQTPGQGLQFLFEYFSETQRNKGNFPGRFSGRQFSNSRSEMNVSTLELGDSALYLCASSLWGRDTQYFGPGTRLTVL.

There are a few counts of this clonotype. The chain employs TRBV5-1 and TRBJ2-1; no definite D call. Germline V lookup: CDR1 SGHRS, CDR2 YFSETQ. The CDR3 has 15 residues. The germline V and J ends were trimmed by 0 bases and 3 bases, with 10 bases remaining between them. CDR3 protein: CASSLVTAIYNEQFF. The CDR3 nucleotides are TGCGCCAGCAGCTTGGTAACGGCCATCTACAATGAGCAGTTCTTC. Drawing the rest from reference TRBV5-1 and TRBJ2-1, the complete variable domain is KAGVTQTPRYLIKTRGQQVTLSCSPISGHRSVSWYQQTPGQGLQFLFEYFSETQRNKGNFPGRFSGRQFSNSRSEMNVSTLELGDSALYLCASSLVTAIYNEQFFGPGTRLTVL.

The count of this clonotype is one. The genes are TRBV29-1 and TRBJ1-2; a possible D gene is TRBD1 (5 bases). CDR3 size: 12 residues. Germline V gene sequence: CDR1 SQVTM, CDR2 ANQGSEA. V dropped 2 bases and J dropped 2 bases, with 6 bases sitting between them. The CDR3 is CSVEWGNYGYTF. DNA of the CDR3: TGCAGCGTTGAATGGGGGAACTATGGCTACACCTTC.

This clonotype was seen only a few times. The rearrangement uses TRBV7-7 and TRBJ2-2; possible D gene TRBD2, 6 bases. V lost 5 bases and J lost 3, with 16 bases in between. Germline lookup yields CDR1 SSHAT and CDR2 FNYEAQ (reference sequence). This CDR3 is 16 amino acids long. DNA for the CDR3: TGTGCCAGCAGCCCGCGGTGGGGGGAGGACACCGGGGAGCTGTTTTTT. Its translation is CASSPRWGEDTGELFF.